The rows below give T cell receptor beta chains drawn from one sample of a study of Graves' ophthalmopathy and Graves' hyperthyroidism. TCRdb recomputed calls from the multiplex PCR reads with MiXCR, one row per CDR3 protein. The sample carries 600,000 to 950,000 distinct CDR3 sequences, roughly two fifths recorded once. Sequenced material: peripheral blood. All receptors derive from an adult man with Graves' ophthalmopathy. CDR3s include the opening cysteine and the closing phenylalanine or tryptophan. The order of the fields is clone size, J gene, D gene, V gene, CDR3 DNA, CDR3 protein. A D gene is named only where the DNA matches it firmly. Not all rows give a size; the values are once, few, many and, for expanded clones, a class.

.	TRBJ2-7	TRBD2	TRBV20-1	TGCAGTGCTAGTAGACTAGCGGGTGCATCCTACGAGCAGTACTTC	CSASRLAGASYEQYF
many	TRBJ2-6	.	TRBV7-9	TGTGCCAGCAGCTTAACCAACGTCCTGACTTTC	CASSLTNVLTF
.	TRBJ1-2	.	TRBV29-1	TGCAGCTTACGCAGGGGCCCAAACTATGGCTACACCTTC	CSLRRGPNYGYTF
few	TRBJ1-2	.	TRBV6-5	TGTGCCAGCAACTCGGACGGCTCATATGGCTACACCTTC	CASNSDGSYGYTF
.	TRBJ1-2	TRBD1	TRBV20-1	TGCAGTGCTAGGGGGACAGGCCGATTCGGTGGCTACACCTTC	CSARGTGRFGGYTF
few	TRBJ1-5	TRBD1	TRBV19	TGTGCCAGTAGTGTTGGGACAGGGGGATTGATTGCTAGCAATCAGCCCCAGCATTTT	CASSVGTGGLIASNQPQHF
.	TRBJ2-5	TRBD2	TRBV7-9	TGTGCCGGCAGCTTAGCTAGGGCGCTAGCGGGCCAAGAGACCCAGTACTTC	CAGSLARALAGQETQYF
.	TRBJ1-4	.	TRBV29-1	TGCAGCGTGGCCCGTGTCGGGACGGGGGGACTCGGGGAAAAACTGTTTTTT	CSVARVGTGGLGEKLFF
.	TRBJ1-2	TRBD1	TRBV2	TGTGCCAGCGGGGAGGACAGGCGCAAATTCTATGGCTACACCTTC	CASGEDRRKFYGYTF
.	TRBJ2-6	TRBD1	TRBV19	TGTGCCAGTAGTATTAGTGACAGGGTCACGTCTGGGGCCAACGTCCTGACTTTC	CASSISDRVTSGANVLTF
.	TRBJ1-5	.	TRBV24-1	TGTGCCACCAGTGACCCAGGGGCACGAAATCAGCCCCAGCATTTT	CATSDPGARNQPQHF
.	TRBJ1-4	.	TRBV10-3	TGTGCCAGCAGTTACCCCGAACGGTGGACAAAACTGTTTTTT	CASSYPERWTKLFF
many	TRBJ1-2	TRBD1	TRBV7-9	TGTGCCAGCAGTCTTGACAGGGGGTACTATGGCTACACCTTC	CASSLDRGYYGYTF
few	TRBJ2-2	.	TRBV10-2	TGCGCCAGCAGTGATCGGCAGACGACCGGGGAGCTGTTTTTT	CASSDRQTTGELFF
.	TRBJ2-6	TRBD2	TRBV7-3	TGTGCCAGCAGCCAAGATCGGGGGAGGGCAGACTCTGGGGCCAACGTCCTGACTTTC	CASSQDRGRADSGANVLTF
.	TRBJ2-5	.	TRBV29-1	TGCAGCGTTGAACTCGGAGAGCGTGAGACCCAGTACTTC	CSVELGERETQYF
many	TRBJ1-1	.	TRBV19	TGTGCCAGTAGTTCGAAGCGGGGAACTGAAGCTTTCTTT	CASSSKRGTEAFF
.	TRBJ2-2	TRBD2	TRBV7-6	TGTGCCAGCAGCTCTCTAGCGGGAGGGCCCAACACCGGGGAGCTGCTTTTT	CASSSLAGGPNTGELLF
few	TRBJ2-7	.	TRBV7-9	TGTGCCAGCAGCCAAGATCCGGGACGGCACGAGCAGTACTTC	CASSQDPGRHEQYF
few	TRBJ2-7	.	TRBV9	TGTGCCAGCAGCAAGAACGCGATGAGCTCCTACGAGCAGTACTTC	CASSKNAMSSYEQYF
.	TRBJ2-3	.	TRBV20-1	TGCAGTGCTAGTACGGGTTCAGTAGAGGATACGCAGTATTTT	CSASTGSVEDTQYF
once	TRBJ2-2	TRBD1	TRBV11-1	TGTGCCAGCAGTCGAACAACAGGGGGCATCACCGGGGAGCTGTTTTTT	CASSRTTGGITGELFF